This T cell receptor beta chain was sequenced during a study of CD8 T cells in Susac syndrome. The CDR3 totals 15 residues. V was pared by 6 bases and J by 1 base, with 6 bases of the junction left unmatched. Germline values: CDR1 SQVTM, CDR2 ANQGSEA. Random hexamers were used to reverse transcribe the RNA input (roughly 0.5 to 1 ug). TCRdb reprocessed the immunoSEQ multiplex PCR reads via MiXCR and lists one record per CDR3 protein. The top ten hold approximately 0.09% of the sample, which has approximately 180,000 distinct CDR3 sequences, roughly 95% seen once. This sequence originates from a human donor with multiple sclerosis. Sequencing was carried out using CD4+ T cells from PBMCs. The V and J genes are TRBV29-1 and TRBJ2-2, with 9 positions matching TRBD2. CDR3 bases: TGCAGCGTATTAGCGGGGGCCTTGAACACCGGGGAGCTGTTTTTT. Translated, it gives CSVLAGALNTGELFF.